These T cell receptor beta chains were read from a single sample in a study of T cells in Graves' hyperthyroidism and ophthalmopathy. Each CDR3 protein gets one entry after TCRdb re-called the multiplex PCR reads with MiXCR. Among 500,000 to 750,000 distinct CDR3 sequences listed, approximately 15% were seen once. The sequenced sample was blood. All receptors derive from a woman younger than 30 with Graves' ophthalmopathy. Each CDR3 is given with its conserved first and last residue. Fields, in order: V gene, D gene, clone size, CDR3 length, J gene, CDR3 protein, CDR3 DNA. The D gene is left open where the match is weak. Where a row states a size, it is once, few, many or the class of an expanded clone; other rows omit it.

TRBV7-2,TRBD1,many,16,TRBJ2-1,CASSGRQGWAYNEQFF,TGTGCCAGCAGCGGGCGACAGGGATGGGCTTACAATGAGCAGTTCTTC
TRBV2,.,.,14,TRBJ2-1,CASGEAPGNSEQFF,TGTGCCAGCGGTGAAGCGCCGGGGAACAGTGAGCAGTTCTTC
TRBV25-1,.,.,15,TRBJ2-7,CASSESRQVVYEQYF,TGTGCCAGCAGTGAATCCCGCCAGGTGGTATACGAGCAGTACTTC
TRBV19,TRBD1,.,16,TRBJ1-2,CASNPGTADGSYGYTF,TGTGCCAGTAATCCCGGGACAGCCGATGGGAGTTATGGCTACACCTTC
TRBV9,.,many,14,TRBJ2-1,CASSVSGTSDEQFF,TGTGCCAGCAGCGTTTCCGGGACCTCAGATGAGCAGTTCTTC
TRBV7-3,TRBD2,many,15,TRBJ2-1,CASSLMGLAGDEQFF,TGTGCCAGCAGCTTAATGGGACTAGCGGGAGATGAGCAGTTCTTC
TRBV6-1,.,few,12,TRBJ2-5,CASEGEGETQYF,TGTGCCAGCGAGGGGGAGGGAGAGACCCAGTACTTC
TRBV29-1,.,.,13,TRBJ1-1,CSVSRDPNTEAFF,TGCAGCGTTTCCCGGGACCCGAACACTGAAGCTTTCTTT
TRBV5-1,TRBD2,.,16,TRBJ2-1,CASSLVSSGAYNEQFF,TGCGCCAGCAGCTTGGTGTCTAGCGGGGCCTACAATGAGCAGTTCTTC
TRBV14,.,many,15,TRBJ2-7,CASSQVVGQSYEQYF,TGTGCCAGCAGCCAAGTCGTTGGACAGTCCTACGAGCAGTACTTC
TRBV19,TRBD1,few,16,TRBJ2-1,CASKSQGALGYNEQFF,TGTGCCAGTAAATCACAGGGGGCCCTCGGTTACAATGAGCAGTTCTTC
TRBV2,TRBD1,many,16,TRBJ1-1,CASSVDPGGLGTEAFF,TGTGCCAGCAGTGTTGACCCAGGGGGCTTGGGCACTGAAGCTTTCTTT
TRBV14,TRBD2,.,13,TRBJ2-1,CASSQGGWDEQFF,TGTGCCAGCAGCCAGGGAGGGTGGGATGAGCAGTTCTTC
TRBV20-1,TRBD1,.,14,TRBJ2-5,CSASRGHGQETQYF,TGCAGTGCCAGTAGGGGGCATGGGCAAGAGACCCAGTACTTC
TRBV7-9,TRBD1,many,14,TRBJ2-7,CASSLGQVLDEQYF,TGTGCCAGCAGCCTCGGACAGGTTCTCGACGAGCAGTACTTC
TRBV29-1,.,many,16,TRBJ2-6,CSVVILAHSGANVLTF,TGCAGCGTTGTGATCCTGGCGCACTCTGGGGCCAACGTCCTGACTTTC
TRBV7-8,TRBD1,many,15,TRBJ2-7,CASSLARDRSYEQYF,TGTGCCAGCAGCTTAGCCCGGGACAGATCCTACGAGCAGTACTTC
TRBV6-2/TRBV6-3,.,few,14,TRBJ1-5,CASSLHDRAQPQHF,TGTGCCAGCAGTCTCCATGATAGGGCTCAGCCCCAGCATTTT
TRBV18,.,few,13,TRBJ2-1,CASSPSSEKEQFF,TGTGCCAGCTCACCGAGCTCAGAAAAAGAGCAGTTCTTC
TRBV4-3,TRBD2,.,17,TRBJ2-2,CASSQDTGTRNTGELFF,TGCGCCAGCAGCCAAGACACCGGGACTAGAAATACCGGGGAGCTGTTTTTT
TRBV6-1,TRBD1,many,16,TRBJ1-5,CASSEAISGTGRPQHF,TGTGCCAGCAGTGAAGCGATAAGTGGGACAGGGAGGCCCCAGCATTTT